This T cell receptor beta chain appears in the sequencing data of a study of shared clonotypes between healthy human individuals. The CDR3 consists of 17 residues. Produced via immunoSEQ multiplex PCR; TCRdb's table is partial and in-frame only. Seen here are 2 million to 2.5 million clones, approximately 93% observed once, and the top ten hold about 0.39%. This TCR was sampled from a man in his late teens or twenties in good health. Some clones in this sample may be carry-over from other donors' samples. The specimen was naive CD4+ T cells from PBMCs. Subset denoted: CD45RA+ positively selected. V usage is TRBV21-1 and J usage is TRBJ2-5; the table's D call of TRBD2 was not tested on the DNA. TRBV21-1 is a pseudogene. CDR3 nucleotide sequence: TGTGCCAGCAGCAAAGGGGTCGGGACTAGCGGACAAGAGACCCAGTACTTC. Translation gives CASSKGVGTSGQETQYF.